One sample yielded the 23 T cell receptor beta chains listed below, sequenced in a study of T cell changes during pregnancy in multiple sclerosis. Clones were read by immunoSEQ multiplex PCR, and TCRdb kept only the in-frame ones, dropping some. The data hold some 74,000 clones, with around 92% observed a single time. The sequences come from peripheral blood, collected before pregnancy. The receptors originated from a female donor with multiple sclerosis, enrolled in a pregnancy study.

The chain is built from TRBV7-8 and TRBJ2-5; 12 bases match TRBD1. The trim removed 3 bases at V and 5 bases at J, leaving 4 bases unmatched. The CDR3 totals 15 residues. CDR1 and CDR2 (germline): SGHVS, FQNEAQ. CDR3 in DNA: TGTGCCAGCAGCTTGGGACAGGGGGCTGGGGAGACCCAGTACTTC. It is translated as CASSLGQGAGETQYF.

The gene calls are TRBV5-4 and TRBJ1-3; maybe TRBD1 (5 bases). The CDR3 sequence is 15 residues long. Germline V gene data show CDR1 as SGHNT and CDR2 as YYREEE (reference sequence). V lost 3 bases and J 0 bases, leaving 10 bases between the germline ends. The CDR3 region has the DNA TGTGCCAGCAGCTGGCGGGGGGACTCTGGAAACACCATATATTTT. As protein: CASSWRGDSGNTIYF.

The chain joins TRBV4-1 to TRBJ2-2; tentatively, D is TRBD1 (6 bases). V gave up 1 base and J gave up 3 bases, with 9 bases separating them. CDR1 is MGHRA and CDR2 is YSYEKL in the germline V gene. The CDR3 extends over 15 amino acids. The CDR3 coding sequence is TGCGCCAGCAGCCAAGGGGACACCCACACCGGGGAGCTGTTTTTT. This encodes CASSQGDTHTGELFF.

This chain links TRBV6-6 with TRBJ2-3; TRBD1 aligns across 11 bases. There are 15 residues in the CDR3. Unmatched junction bases numbered 10, after V lost 7 bases and J lost 7 bases. Germline V lookup: CDR1 MNHNY, CDR2 SVGAGI (reference sequence). CDR3 in amino acids: CASTPADRGPHTQYF. The CDR3 coding sequence is TGTGCCAGCACTCCCGCGGACAGGGGGCCACATACGCAGTATTTT.

This rearrangement joins TRBV18 to TRBJ2-7, with D possibly TRBD1 on 6 matching bases. CDR3 size: 13 residues. Germline values: CDR1 KGHSH, CDR2 LQKENI. V lost 6 bases and J lost 5, with 14 bases in between. The CDR3 reads CASSQGRGDEQYF. In DNA, the CDR3 is TGTGCCAGCTCCCAGGGGAGAGGGGACGAGCAGTACTTC.

The rearrangement joins TRBV28 to TRBJ1-3; the match to TRBD1 covers 7 bases. The CDR3 sequence is 15 residues long. Germline V gene sequence: CDR1 MDHEN, CDR2 SYDVKM. J lost 0 bases, V lost 5 bases, and 4 bases had no gene match. The CDR3 sequence is CASSLWDSSGNTIYF. Written as DNA, the CDR3 is TGTGCCAGCAGTCTTTGGGACAGCTCTGGAAACACCATATATTTT.

Many counts were recorded for this clone. This sequence joins TRBV4-3 and TRBJ2-1; 8 nucleotides agree with TRBD2. CDR3 size: 17 residues. The germline CDR1 and CDR2 sequences are LGHNA and YSLEER. After removal of 0 bases from V and 2 bases from J, the junction contained 6 bases not matched to a gene. CDR3 DNA sequence: TGCGCCAGCAGCCAAGATCTCGAACTAGCGGCCTACAATGAGCAGTTCTTC. Its protein is CASSQDLELAAYNEQFF.

The chain carries TRBV27 and TRBJ2-1; TRBD2 matches at 10 bases. The CDR3 has 21 amino acids. Germline CDR1 and CDR2: MNHEY and SMNVEV (reference sequence). V lost 7 bases, J lost 0 bases, and 21 bases stayed unmatched. The CDR3 here is CASTTSPTGTSAPNSYNEQFF. The DNA of the CDR3 is TGTGCCAGCACTACCTCTCCTACAGGGACTAGCGCGCCAAACTCCTACAATGAGCAGTTCTTC.

V is TRBV28 and J is TRBJ2-5; 10 bases line up with TRBD1. Unmatched junction bases numbered 8, after V lost 6 bases and J lost 4 bases. The CDR3 sequence is 15 residues long. CDR1 is MDHEN, CDR2 SYDVKM, per germline. CDR3 amino acids: CASSANRDRGETQYF. The CDR3 DNA is TGTGCCAGCAGCGCAAACCGGGACAGGGGAGAGACCCAGTACTTC.

About this clone itself: Additional DNA sequences in this sample encode the identical CDR3. The chain employs TRBV5-6 and TRBJ2-1, with 8 bases fitting TRBD1. Germline assignment: CDR1 SGHDT and CDR2 YYEEEE. Trimming took 0 bases from V and 7 from J; bases not matched to a gene: 6. This CDR3 is 15 amino acids long. The CDR3 nucleotides read TGTGCCAGCAGCTTGGCAGGGGGCGCCGGGAATGAGCAGTTCTTC. It yields the protein CASSLAGGAGNEQFF.

This clone was counted between two and nine times. CDR3 loop: CASSAIAGAASTGELFF. In DNA, the CDR3 is TGTGCCAGCAGCGCGATAGCGGGAGCTGCGTCGACCGGGGAGCTGTTTTTT. The chain uses TRBV9 and TRBJ2-2; TRBD2 matches 9 bases. In germline, CDR1 is SGDLS, CDR2 YYNGEE. The CDR3 is made up of 17 amino acids. V shed 3 bases, J shed 5 bases, and the junction held 11 bases outside the gene matches.

The chain is built from TRBV6-1 and TRBJ2-7; 11 positions match TRBD2. The CDR3 is 17 residues long. With V trimmed by 3 bases and J by 6 bases, 13 bases remained unmatched. Germline values: CDR1 MNHNS, CDR2 SASEGT. Here the CDR3 reads CASSDGTSGSTVCEQYF. CDR3 nucleotide sequence: TGTGCCAGCAGTGACGGAACTAGCGGGAGTACAGTATGCGAGCAGTACTTC.

The chain couples TRBV28 to TRBJ2-3; perhaps TRBD2 as D (6 bases). Trimming cost V 6 bases and J 0 bases, with 16 bases left between them. The CDR3 is made up of 16 amino acids. Germline values: CDR1 MDHEN, CDR2 SYDVKM. CDR3 residues: CASSPTLATSTDTQYF. For the CDR3, the DNA is TGTGCCAGCAGCCCCACCCTAGCGACTAGCACAGATACGCAGTATTTT.

The rearrangement links TRBV30 to TRBJ2-6; 9 bases map to TRBD2. CDR1 and CDR2 (germline): GTSNPN, SVGIG (reference sequence). J lost 0 bases, V lost 2 bases, and 14 bases had no gene match. This CDR3 has 20 amino acids. The CDR3 sequence: CAWSCIGGLAGRSGANVLTF. CDR3 in DNA: TGTGCCTGGAGTTGCATCGGTGGGCTAGCGGGACGCTCTGGGGCCAACGTCCTGACTTTC.

The chain has TRBV7-9 and TRBJ1-1; 9 bases align to TRBD1. V was clipped by 5 bases and J by 1 base; unmatched bases: 5. CDR1 and CDR2 from the germline V gene are SEHNR and FQNEAQ (reference sequence). The CDR3 is made up of 15 amino acids. The CDR3 sequence: CASSRTGAQNTEAFF. In DNA, the CDR3 is TGTGCCAGCAGCCGGACAGGGGCCCAGAACACTGAAGCTTTCTTT. Using reference TRBV7-9 and TRBJ1-1 for the parts outside the CDR3, the full variable domain is DTGVSQNPRHKITKRGQNVTFRCDPISEHNRLYWYRQTLGQGPEFLTYFQNEAQLEKSRLLSDRFSAERPKGSFSTLEIQRTEQGDSAMYLCASSRTGAQNTEAFFGQGTRLTVV.

The J gene is TRBJ2-3, the V gene TRBV6-5; possible D gene TRBD2, 5 bases. The V end lost 6 bases, the J end lost 5 bases, and 9 bases lay between the germline ends. The CDR3 is made up of 12 amino acids. CDR1 and CDR2 from the germline V gene are MNHEY and SVGAGI. The CDR3, as DNA: TGTGCCAGCAGGGAGGCTGGAGATACGCAGTATTTT. Its translation: CASREAGDTQYF.

This sequence joins TRBV5-1 and TRBJ2-1, with 11 bases that match TRBD2. Germline CDR1 reads SGHRS; CDR2 reads YFSETQ. The CDR3 covers 15 residues. J lost 3 bases, V lost 4 bases, and 3 bases had no gene match. CDR3 DNA: TGCGCCAGCAGCACCGGGACTAGCGGCTACAATGAGCAGTTCTTC. Amino acid sequence: CASSTGTSGYNEQFF.

This clone was observed a single time. The rearrangement joins TRBV20-1 to TRBJ2-7, with D maybe TRBD2 (6 bases). The CDR3 covers 11 residues. From germline, CDR1 is DFQATT and CDR2 SNEGSKA (reference sequence). Between the trimmed V and J ends, which lost 6 bases and 6 bases, there was a span of 12 bases. CDR3 DNA sequence: TGCAGTGCCGGGGGTGGAGGCGAGCAGTACTTC. It codes for CSAGGGGEQYF.

This chain links TRBV15 with TRBJ2-3; 10 positions agree with TRBD2. CDR3 length: 16 amino acids. V was pared by 5 bases and J by 6 bases, with 11 bases of the junction left unmatched. From germline, CDR1 is LNHNV and CDR2 YYDKDF (reference sequence). The CDR3 reads CATSPLAGVLVDTQYF. The CDR3 bases are TGTGCCACCAGCCCTCTAGCGGGAGTTCTAGTGGATACGCAGTATTTT.

The V call is TRBV11-2, the J call TRBJ1-2; unclear D gene. V lost 1 base, J lost 5 bases, and 5 bases lay in between. CDR1 and CDR2 (germline): SGHAT, FQNNGV. CDR3 length: 12 residues. CDR3 residues: CASSLGRYGYTF. CDR3 nucleotides: TGTGCCAGCAGCTTAGGGAGGTATGGCTACACCTTC.

This clone was observed once. The chain joins TRBV10-3 to TRBJ2-3; 9 nucleotides agree with TRBD1. Trimming took 8 bases from V and 4 from J; bases not matched to a gene: 7. The CDR3 extends over 14 amino acids. CDR1 is ENHRY and CDR2 is SYGVKD in the germline V gene. CDR3 nucleotide sequence: TGTGCCATCGCCCCGGGACAGGGACCAGATACGCAGTATTTT. Amino acid sequence: CAIAPGQGPDTQYF.

The sample holds one count of this clone. The J gene is TRBJ1-2, the V gene TRBV5-5; 7 nucleotides match TRBD1. Germline V CDR1 and CDR2: SGHKS, YYEKEE (reference sequence). This CDR3 contains 14 residues. V dropped 0 bases and J dropped 8; count of bases not matched to a gene: 7. This chain's CDR3 is CASSLDVTGLGYTF. In DNA form, the CDR3 reads TGTGCCAGCAGCTTGGATGTGACAGGGTTAGGCTACACCTTC.

V gene TRBV2 combines with J gene TRBJ1-4; the D gene is possibly TRBD1 (6 bases). V dropped 6 bases and J dropped 7 bases, with 9 bases sitting between them. The CDR3 spans 12 residues. Germline V lookup: CDR1 SNHLY, CDR2 FYNNEI. CDR3 in DNA: TGTGCCAGCAGCAGGGGCGGTGAAAAACTGTTTTTT. It yields the protein CASSRGGEKLFF.